This TCR beta chain was observed in a study of CXCR3-negative and CXCR3-positive naive CD8 T cells. UMI-labeled 5' RACE TRB cDNA libraries were prepared from the cells. TCRdb re-called the 5' RACE reads and gives one entry per CDR3 protein, without DNA. The sample yields about 42,000 distinct CDR3 sequences, of which the top ten take up roughly 2.3%. Study outcomes and limitations: Partial loss of CXCR3 expression followed cryopreservation; most assays used fresh PBMCs. TRBV-TRBJ usage was alike in naive CXCR3-negative and CXCR3-positive cells but differed in memory cells.

Worth noting for this clonotype: Its antigen is still unknown.

The V gene's germline CDR1 is SGHVS and CDR2 FNYEAQ. This CDR3 contains 16 residues. The sequence came from a human donor in good health. Some clones in this sample may be carry-over from other donors' samples. Sequenced input: naive CXCR3- CD8+ T cells from blood. The subset here: CD45RO-CCR7+CD27+CD95- naive CD8+ T cells lacking CXCR3 (TNR3-). The chain links TRBV7-6 to TRBJ2-1; TCRdb proposes TRBD1, but this gene call is untestable without DNA. CDR3 residues: CASSRGKGGSYNEQFF. Complete variable domain (other parts from reference TRBV7-6 and TRBJ2-1): GAGVSQSPRYKVTKRGQDVALRCDPISGHVSLYWYRQALGQGPEFLTYFNYEAQQDKSGLPNDRFSAERPEGSISTLTIQRTEQRDSAMYRCASSRGKGGSYNEQFFGPGTRLTVL.